These 25 T cell receptor beta chains were sequenced from one sample in a study of T cells after yellow fever vaccination. One entry per CDR3 protein, called by TCRdb with MiXCR from the 5' RACE reads. Found here are approximately 450,000 distinct CDR3 sequences, approximately 18% of them singletons; the top ten hold around 17%. The input for sequencing was PBMCs, taken before the yellow fever booster vaccination. The source is a man aged 18 to 30 who received the YFV17D yellow fever vaccine.

The genes are TRBV7-9 and TRBJ2-3; 9 bases are a match to TRBD2. Trimming at V came to 5 bases and at J to 2 bases, leaving 11 bases not matched to a gene. CDR3 length equals 17 residues. The germline gives CDR1 SEHNR, CDR2 FQNEAQ (reference sequence). CDR3 in amino acids: CASSAEGGLAFTDTQYF. CDR3 nucleotide sequence: TGTGCCAGCAGCGCCGAGGGGGGACTAGCCTTCACAGATACGCAGTATTTT.

This clonotype was detected a few times. The rearrangement uses TRBV12-3 or TRBV12-4 and TRBJ1-2, with D possibly being TRBD1 (6 bases). This CDR3 spans 12 amino acids. Trimming cost V 3 bases and J 8 bases, with 10 bases left between them. The CDR3 region is CASSFQGTGYTF. The CDR3 region has the DNA TGTGCCAGCAGTTTTCAGGGGACGGGCTACACCTTC.

The V gene is TRBV19, the J gene TRBJ2-4; TRBD1 matches at 8 bases. This CDR3 region has 13 residues. V lost 6 bases to trimming and J lost 10 bases; unmatched junction nucleotides: 8. The germline V gene has CDR1 LNHDA and CDR2 SQIVND (reference sequence). CDR3 sequence: CASSLQGAEIQYF. CDR3 coding DNA: TGTGCCAGTAGCCTCCAGGGGGCGGAAATTCAGTACTTC. Filled out from reference TRBV19 and TRBJ2-4, the complete variable domain reads DGGITQSPKYLFRKEGQNVTLSCEQNLNHDAMYWYRQDPGQGLRLIYYSQIVNDFQKGDIAEGYSVSREKKESFPLTVTSAQKNPTAFYLCASSLQGAEIQYFGAGTRLSVL.

The gene calls are TRBV4-3 and TRBJ1-4; no firm D call. Germline V gives CDR1 LGHNA, CDR2 YSLEER. Trimming shortened V by 0 bases and J by 8 bases, and 16 bases separated the two germline ends. The CDR3 runs 16 residues. CDR3: CASSQEPAEGSEKLFF. In DNA form, the CDR3 reads TGCGCCAGCAGCCAAGAACCGGCGGAGGGCAGCGAAAAACTGTTTTTT.

This clonotype was counted a few times. This chain joins TRBV6-5 and TRBJ2-7, with 7 bases identical to TRBD1. The CDR3 is 14 amino acids. Germline V gene sequence: CDR1 MNHEY, CDR2 SVGAGI. V shed 6 bases, J shed 5 bases, and the junction held 10 bases outside the gene matches. CDR3 loop: CASRRTRQGNEQYV. The CDR3 DNA follows: TGTGCCAGCAGGAGAACCAGACAGGGCAACGAGCAGTACGTC.

The chain recombines TRBV19 with TRBJ1-2; TRBD1 is a possible D gene (6 bases). V lost 7 bases and J lost 2, with 8 bases in between. This CDR3 is built from 12 residues. Germline V gene data show CDR1 as LNHDA and CDR2 as SQIVND (reference sequence). In DNA, the CDR3 is TGTGCCAGTAAGGGGGACAACTATGGCTACACCTTC. Protein: CASKGDNYGYTF.

This chain connects TRBV7-3 to TRBJ2-1; D not certain. V was pared by 5 bases and J by 15 bases, with 20 bases between. Germline V gene sequence: CDR1 SGHTA, CDR2 FQGTGA. CDR3 length: 13 amino acids. CDR3 in amino acids: CASSPGPLVVPFF. The CDR3 nucleotides are TGTGCCAGCAGCCCAGGTCCCCTAGTGGTCCCGTTCTTC.

This chain uses TRBV13 with TRBJ2-7; TRBD1 might be the D (6 bases). Between the trimmed V and J ends, which lost 3 bases and 3 bases, there was a span of 9 bases. The CDR3 extends over 13 amino acids. Germline V gene lookup returns CDR1 PRHDT and CDR2 FYEKMQ (reference sequence). CDR3 amino acids: CASSFQGNYEQYF. In DNA, the CDR3 is TGTGCCAGCAGCTTCCAGGGGAACTACGAGCAGTACTTC.

The chain links TRBV2 to TRBJ2-5; D is uncertain. Germline V gene lookup returns CDR1 SNHLY and CDR2 FYNNEI. This CDR3 contains 14 residues. V was clipped by 4 bases and J by 1 base, with 10 bases between them. CDR3 coding DNA: TGTGCCAGCAGTGCGGCACGACGCCAAGAGACCCAGTACTTC. Amino acid sequence: CASSAARRQETQYF.

The chain couples TRBV19 to TRBJ1-5; no clear D gene. There are 14 residues in the CDR3. Trimming removed 9 bases from V and 1 base from J, with 13 bases in between. Germline lookup yields CDR1 LNHDA and CDR2 SQIVND (reference sequence). CDR3 in amino acids: CASLAGYSNQPQHF. DNA of the CDR3: TGTGCCAGCCTAGCGGGTTACAGCAATCAGCCCCAGCATTTT.

This clonotype has a handful of counts. The rearrangement uses TRBV5-1 and TRBJ1-6; a possible D gene is TRBD1 (5 bases). Trimming removed 2 bases at V and 7 bases at J, with 13 bases between. The CDR3 runs 15 residues. In germline, CDR1 is SGHRS, CDR2 YFSETQ. The CDR3 nucleotides are TGCGCCAGCAGCTTTGGGGCGGGAGACAATTCACCCCTCCACTTT. Translation: CASSFGAGDNSPLHF.

This clonotype was counted between two and nine times. The V gene is TRBV20-1, the J gene TRBJ2-7; the match to TRBD1 covers 8 bases. The CDR3 runs to 15 residues. The V gene end was trimmed by 4 bases and the J gene end by 4 bases; junction bases not matched to a gene: 12. Germline CDR1 DFQATT, CDR2 SNEGSKA (reference sequence). CDR3 DNA sequence: TGCAGTGCTACCCCCAGGACAGGGCTGGGATACGAGCAGTACTTC. This gives the protein CSATPRTGLGYEQYF.

The V gene is TRBV4-1, the J gene TRBJ1-1; the match to TRBD1 covers 10 bases. CDR3 length: 15 residues. V lost 1 base to trimming and J lost 11 bases; unmatched junction nucleotides: 10. CDR1 and CDR2 (germline): MGHRA, YSYEKL. The CDR3 sequence: CASSQGDRGRVEAFF. The CDR3 DNA follows: TGCGCCAGCAGCCAAGGGGACAGGGGACGTGTCGAGGCTTTCTTT.

CDR3 protein: CASSVAAGGANVLTF. DNA for the CDR3: TGTGCCAGCAGCGTAGCGGCCGGGGGGGCCAACGTCCTGACTTTC. The chain employs TRBV9 and TRBJ2-6; D ambiguous. The length of the CDR3 is 15 residues. With 0 bases removed from V and 4 bases from J, the gap between germline ends came to 8 bases. The germline V gene has CDR1 SGDLS and CDR2 YYNGEE.

The chain links TRBV7-9 to TRBJ1-2; D is undetermined. V was clipped by 3 bases and J by 7 bases, with 24 bases between them. CDR3 length equals 17 residues. Per germline, CDR1 SEHNR and CDR2 FQNEAQ (reference sequence). The DNA of the CDR3 is TGTGCCAGCAGCTTGCAGGCAAGTGGAACCTTGCCAAGTGGCTACACCTTC. Amino acids: CASSLQASGTLPSGYTF.

This clonotype was counted a few times. The genes are TRBV7-2 and TRBJ1-4, with 9 bases lining up with TRBD1. Losses at the gene ends were 5 bases for V and 7 bases for J; bases not matched to a gene: 5. CDR1 and CDR2 (germline): SGHTA, FQGNSA. The CDR3 consists of 14 residues. The CDR3 region is CASSLGTGIEKLFF. The DNA of the CDR3 is TGTGCCAGCAGCCTAGGGACAGGGATTGAAAAACTGTTTTTT.

In this sample, this clonotype turned up a few times. The chain recombines TRBV20-1 with TRBJ2-7; D is unresolved. CDR1 is DFQATT and CDR2 is SNEGSKA in the germline V gene (reference sequence). V lost 3 bases and J 4 bases, leaving 13 bases between the germline ends. CDR3 size: 13 residues. CDR3 in DNA: TGCAGTGCTAGTGGGGTAGCTGATTACGAGCAGTACGTC. This translates into CSASGVADYEQYV.

This clonotype was found many times. The V and J genes are TRBV19 and TRBJ2-5; 9 nucleotides agree with TRBD2. Germline CDR1 and CDR2: LNHDA and SQIVND (reference sequence). V gave up 3 bases and J gave up 5 bases; unmatched junction bases: 10. This CDR3 is built from 16 residues. CDR3 protein: CASSIRSGGPWETQYF. CDR3 DNA sequence: TGTGCCAGTAGTATCCGGAGCGGGGGGCCGTGGGAGACCCAGTACTTC. The variable domain in full, with the rest retrieved from reference TRBV19 and TRBJ2-5, is DGGITQSPKYLFRKEGQNVTLSCEQNLNHDAMYWYRQDPGQGLRLIYYSQIVNDFQKGDIAEGYSVSREKKESFPLTVTSAQKNPTAFYLCASSIRSGGPWETQYFGPGTRLLVL.

The chain combines TRBV14 with TRBJ2-5; TRBD2 agrees at 15 bases. The CDR3 covers 16 residues. With 3 bases clipped from V and 3 bases from J, the junction kept 2 bases outside the gene matches. CDR1 and CDR2 from the germline V gene are SGHDN and FVKESK. CDR3 DNA: TGTGCCAGCAGCCATGGACTAGCGGGGGGGGAAGAGACCCAGTACTTC. It is translated as CASSHGLAGGEETQYF.

This clonotype was found a few times. The chain has TRBV7-2 and TRBJ1-2; no clear D. Germline assignment: CDR1 SGHTA and CDR2 FQGNSA. V dropped 2 bases and J dropped 4 bases, with 5 bases sitting between them. CDR3 length equals 12 residues. CDR3 residues: CASSLNSYGYTF. The CDR3 nucleotides read TGTGCCAGCAGCTTAAACAGCTATGGCTACACCTTC.

The J gene is TRBJ2-6, the V gene TRBV7-2; D remains ambiguous. The CDR3 is made up of 16 amino acids. Trimming took 6 bases from V and 6 from J, leaving 18 bases between them. CDR1 and CDR2 (germline): SGHTA, FQGNSA. In DNA, the CDR3 is TGTGCCAGCAGTCTCACCGTATTGGACGCGGCCAACGTCCTGACTTTC. It encodes CASSLTVLDAANVLTF.

Many counts were recorded for this clonotype. The chain couples TRBV15 to TRBJ1-5; D perhaps matches TRBD1 (6 bases). The CDR3 spans 17 residues. V was shortened by 5 bases and J by 6 bases, with 23 bases between the two germline ends. Germline values: CDR1 LNHNV, CDR2 YYDKDF (reference sequence). CDR3 in amino acids: CATSRPPLQGIGQPQHF. CDR3 coding DNA: TGTGCCACCAGCCGACCCCCCCTACAGGGAATAGGTCAGCCCCAGCATTTT.

In this sample, this clonotype turned up a few times. This chain joins TRBV5-4 and TRBJ2-2; D call uncertain. Germline-derived CDR1 and CDR2 are SGHNT and YYREEE (reference sequence). CDR3 length: 13 residues. V dropped 0 bases and J dropped 8 bases, with 8 bases sitting between them. The CDR3 region is CASSLAVPGELFF. The CDR3 DNA is TGTGCCAGCAGCTTGGCTGTCCCAGGGGAGCTGTTTTTT.

The sample holds a few counts of this clonotype. The chain recombines TRBV2 with TRBJ2-2; D gene ambiguous. Trimming left V 8 bases short and J 6 bases short, with 4 bases between. The CDR3 sequence is 10 residues long. The germline V gene has CDR1 SNHLY and CDR2 FYNNEI. DNA of the CDR3: TGTGCCAGCTGGTCCGGGGAGCTGTTTTTT. As protein: CASWSGELFF.

The chain employs TRBV7-3 and TRBJ2-2, with TRBD2 as a possible D gene (6 bases). This CDR3 spans 12 amino acids. V shed 5 bases and J shed 6 bases, with 7 bases lying between them. Germline V gene sequence: CDR1 SGHTA, CDR2 FQGTGA. CDR3 nucleotides: TGTGCCAGCAGCCCTAGCGCCGGGGAGCTGTTTTTT. Protein sequence: CASSPSAGELFF.